This T cell receptor beta chain was found in a study of vaccination effects on CD4 cells after COVID-19. Study-level results: Convalescent patients were scarce in the study, and it lacked early post-infection timepoints.

Expansion with viral peptide pools was applied to antigen-specific CD4+ T cells by the ViraFEST assay prior to sequencing. Culture proceeded for 10 days, and CD4+ T cells were then isolated. Vaccine recipients lacked prior SARS-CoV-2 infection and had negative nucleocapsid antibodies. IL-2 at around 9.8 IU/ml and peptides at 9.5 to 10 ug/ml were added to cultured PBMC, more than 1.5 million per well. Half the medium was swapped for IL-2 medium on days 3 and 7. Trimming took off 2 bases at V and 0 bases at J, with 5 bases between the two ends. This CDR3 has 15 residues. Germline CDR1 reads LGHNA; CDR2 reads YSLEER. As regards this clone: Its target is not known.

Clones were read by immunoSEQ multiplex PCR, and TCRdb kept only the in-frame ones, dropping some. Of about 63,000 clones detected, about 80% appear once; the ten largest clones hold about 4%. The sample consisted of CD4+ T cells from PBMCs cultured with HCoV-OC43 spike peptides, taken before COVID-19 vaccination. Regarding subset: HCoV-OC43 spike overlapping peptide pool stimulation. This sequence originates from a human donor who received a COVID-19 vaccine. The chain combines TRBV4-3 with TRBJ1-6; no definite D call. As DNA, the CDR3 is TGCGCCAGCAGCCAAAAGAGCTCCTATAATTCACCCCTCCACTTT. It translates to CASSQKSSYNSPLHF.